This T cell receptor beta chain emerged from a study of radiotherapy plus CTLA-4 blockade in lung cancer. Study results and limitations: Among reported predictors of response, early blood T cell clone dynamics with interferon-beta performed best.

Germline CDR1 is SGHDN and CDR2 is FVKESK. The CDR3 sequence is 14 residues long. Trimming cost V 1 base and J 6 bases; bases outside gene matches: 5. Clones were sequenced by immunoSEQ multiplex PCR, and TCRdb holds only the in-frame ones, with some missing. The sample holds tens of thousands of clones, 70% to 80% seen once. On this clone: Its target is not known.

This TCR came from a human donor with non-small cell lung cancer who had a partial response to radiotherapy plus ipilimumab. This chain joins TRBV14 and TRBJ1-1, with 7 bases identical to TRBD1. This material consisted of peripheral blood, taken from a patient treated with radiotherapy plus ipilimumab. This chain's CDR3 is CASSQGDRWSEAFF. CDR3 DNA: TGTGCCAGCAGCCAAGGGGACAGATGGTCTGAAGCTTTCTTT.